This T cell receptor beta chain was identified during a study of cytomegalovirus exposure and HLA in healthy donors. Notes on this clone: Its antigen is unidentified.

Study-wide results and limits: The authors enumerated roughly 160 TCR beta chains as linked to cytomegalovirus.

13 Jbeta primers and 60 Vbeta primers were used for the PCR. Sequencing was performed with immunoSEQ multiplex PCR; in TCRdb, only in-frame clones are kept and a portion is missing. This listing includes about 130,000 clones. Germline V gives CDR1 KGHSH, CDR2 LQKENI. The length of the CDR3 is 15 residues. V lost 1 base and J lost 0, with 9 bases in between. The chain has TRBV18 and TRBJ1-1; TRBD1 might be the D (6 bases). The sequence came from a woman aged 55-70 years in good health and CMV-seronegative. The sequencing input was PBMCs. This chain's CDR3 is CASSPQGGMNTEAFF. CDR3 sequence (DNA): TGTGCCAGCTCACCACAAGGGGGAATGAACACTGAAGCTTTCTTT.